Listed here are 11 T cell receptor beta chains from one sample, sequenced in a study of blood T cell repertoires in COVID-19. Measured with immunoSEQ multiplex PCR; TCRdb has only the in-frame clones, and not every one. The sample has about 24,000 clones, under 85% seen once. The sample was peripheral blood. All receptors derive from a man between 45 and 60 years old with COVID-19, enrolled during active disease.

A word on this clone: This may be a read error, as it is one base from a much larger clone. This sequence joins TRBV5-1 and TRBJ2-7; tentative D call: TRBD1 (8 bases). Trimming removed 6 bases from V and 7 bases from J, with 20 bases in between. Per germline, CDR1 SGHRS and CDR2 YFSETQ. The CDR3 loop spans 14 amino acids. Written as DNA, the CDR3 is TGCGCCAGCACCGAACAGGGGGGGGGTCGGGAGCAGTACTTC. As protein: CASTEQGGGREQYF. Looking up the rest from reference TRBV5-1 and TRBJ2-7 gives the full variable domain: KAGVTQTPRYLIKTRGQQVTLSCSPISGHRSVSWYQQTPGQGLQFLFEYFSETQRNKGNFPGRFSGRQFSNSRSEMNVSTLELGDSALYLCASTEQGGGREQYFGPGTRLTVT.

V usage is TRBV27 and J usage is TRBJ1-1; unclear D gene. There are 13 residues in the CDR3. Germline V gene lookup returns CDR1 MNHEY and CDR2 SMNVEV (reference sequence). The germline V and J ends were trimmed by 4 bases and 5 bases, with 11 bases remaining between them. CDR3 sequence (DNA): TGTGCCAGCAGTTCCCAACCGAGAACTGAAGCTTTCTTT. Translating gives CASSSQPRTEAFF.

The rearrangement joins TRBV7-3 to TRBJ2-3; 8 nucleotides agree with TRBD2. Germline CDR1 SGHTA, CDR2 FQGTGA. This CDR3 has 14 amino acids. The trim removed 2 bases at V and 5 bases at J, leaving 3 bases unmatched. The DNA for the CDR3 is TGTGCCAGCAGCTTAGCCGGGGGGGTAGATACGCAGTATTTT. Its protein is CASSLAGGVDTQYF. Looking up the rest from reference TRBV7-3 and TRBJ2-3 gives the full variable domain: GAGVSQTPSNKVTEKGKYVELRCDPISGHTALYWYRQSLGQGPEFLIYFQGTGAADDSGLPNDRFFAVRPEGSVSTLKIQRTERGDSAVYLCASSLAGGVDTQYFGPGTRLTVL.

Only a few counts were recorded for this clone. This rearrangement joins TRBV30 to TRBJ1-1; D perhaps matches TRBD1 (6 bases). The CDR3 loop spans 12 amino acids. V was pared by 5 bases and J by 3 bases, with 10 bases between. The germline gives CDR1 GTSNPN, CDR2 SVGIG (reference sequence). The DNA of the CDR3 is TGTGCCTGGGGACAGTCTCACACTGAAGCTTTCTTT. This encodes CAWGQSHTEAFF.

This clone was found a few times. The CDR3 loop is CASSSDRDSGNTIYF. CDR3 in DNA: TGTGCCAGCAGCAGCGACAGGGACTCTGGAAACACCATATATTTT. V usage is TRBV7-9 and J usage is TRBJ1-3; 7 positions match TRBD1. Trimming took 5 bases from V and 0 from J; bases not matched to a gene: 4. Germline CDR1 and CDR2: SEHNR and FQNEAQ (reference sequence). CDR3 length equals 15 residues.

This chain joins TRBV9 and TRBJ2-6, with D possibly TRBD1 on 5 matching bases. Between the trimmed V and J ends, which lost 4 bases and 0 bases, there was a span of 8 bases. Germline V lookup: CDR1 SGDLS, CDR2 YYNGEE. CDR3 length: 15 residues. The CDR3 is CASSRQSSGANVLTF. The CDR3 nucleotides read TGTGCCAGCAGCCGACAGAGCTCTGGGGCCAACGTCCTGACTTTC.

The V and J genes are TRBV7-8 and TRBJ2-3; TRBD1 might be the D (6 bases). The CDR3 has 17 amino acids. Germline V gene sequence: CDR1 SGHVS, CDR2 FQNEAQ. V was cut by 0 bases and J by 0 bases, with 13 bases left in between. The CDR3 nucleotides read TGTGCCAGCAGCTTAGCCTCGACAGGCCTAAGCACAGATACGCAGTATTTT. It specifies CASSLASTGLSTDTQYF.

The chain has TRBV29-1 and TRBJ2-2, with TRBD1 matching 7 bases. CDR1 and CDR2 from the germline V gene are SQVTM and ANQGSEA. The CDR3 extends over 14 amino acids. Losses at the gene ends were 5 bases for V and 6 bases for J; bases not matched to a gene: 9. The CDR3 reads CSVNMRGRPGELFF. CDR3 bases: TGCAGCGTTAACATGAGGGGGCGGCCCGGGGAGCTGTTTTTT.

V gene TRBV6-5 combines with J gene TRBJ2-2; possible D gene TRBD1, 6 bases. Trimming cost V 8 bases and J 9 bases, with 13 bases left between them. CDR1 is MNHEY, CDR2 SVGAGI, per germline. The CDR3 has 12 residues. The CDR3 loop is CASRLGARELFF. CDR3 DNA sequence: TGTGCCAGCCGACTGGGGGCGAGGGAGCTGTTTTTT.

The rearrangement uses TRBV5-1 and TRBJ1-2, with 8 bases fitting TRBD1. There are 13 residues in the CDR3. J lost 4 bases, V lost 4 bases, and 3 bases had no gene match. Per germline, CDR1 SGHRS and CDR2 YFSETQ. DNA for the CDR3: TGCGCCAGCAGCGCGACAGGGGCCTATGGCTACACCTTC. This gives the protein CASSATGAYGYTF. The entire variable domain, with the rest obtained from reference TRBV5-1 and TRBJ1-2, is as follows: KAGVTQTPRYLIKTRGQQVTLSCSPISGHRSVSWYQQTPGQGLQFLFEYFSETQRNKGNFPGRFSGRQFSNSRSEMNVSTLELGDSALYLCASSATGAYGYTFGSGTRLTVV.

This chain connects TRBV5-1 to TRBJ2-2, with 10 bases matching TRBD2. Trimming at V came to 4 bases and at J to 6 bases, leaving 6 bases not matched to a gene. Germline V lookup: CDR1 SGHRS, CDR2 YFSETQ. The CDR3 is 15 residues long. The CDR3: CASSRLAGDSGELFF. Written as DNA, the CDR3 is TGCGCCAGCAGCCGGCTAGCGGGAGATTCCGGGGAGCTGTTTTTT.